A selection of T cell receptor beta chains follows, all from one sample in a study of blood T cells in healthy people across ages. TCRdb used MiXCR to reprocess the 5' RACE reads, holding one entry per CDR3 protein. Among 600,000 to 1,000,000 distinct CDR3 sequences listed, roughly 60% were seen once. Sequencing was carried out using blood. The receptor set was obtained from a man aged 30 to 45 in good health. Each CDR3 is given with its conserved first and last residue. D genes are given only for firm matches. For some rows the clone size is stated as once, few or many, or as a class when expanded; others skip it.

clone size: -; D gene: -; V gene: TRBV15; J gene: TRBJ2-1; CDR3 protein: CATSRPHIRDGDNEQFF; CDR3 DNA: TGTGCCACCAGCAGGCCTCACATTCGGGATGGAGACAATGAGCAGTTCTTC
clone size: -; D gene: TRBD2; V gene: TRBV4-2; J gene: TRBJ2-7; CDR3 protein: CASSQDLRTSNEQYF; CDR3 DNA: TGTGCCAGCAGCCAAGATCTCAGGACTAGCAACGAGCAGTACTTC
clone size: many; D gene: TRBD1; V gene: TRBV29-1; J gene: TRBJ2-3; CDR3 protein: CSVEGVGIGQGGTDTQYF; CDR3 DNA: TGCAGCGTTGAAGGTGTTGGGATCGGACAGGGAGGCACAGATACGCAGTATTTT
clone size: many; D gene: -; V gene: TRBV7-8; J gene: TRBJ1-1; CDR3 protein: CASSPGWGYTEAFF; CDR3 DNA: TGTGCCAGCAGCCCAGGGTGGGGTTACACTGAAGCTTTCTTT
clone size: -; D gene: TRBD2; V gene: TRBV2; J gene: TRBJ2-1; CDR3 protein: CASSPLAGAVNEQFF; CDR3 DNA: TGTGCCAGCAGCCCACTAGCGGGGGCGGTCAATGAGCAGTTCTTC
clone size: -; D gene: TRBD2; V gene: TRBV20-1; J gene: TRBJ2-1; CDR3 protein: CSAVKTSGGSNEQFF; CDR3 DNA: TGCAGTGCTGTGAAGACTAGCGGGGGTTCCAATGAGCAGTTCTTC
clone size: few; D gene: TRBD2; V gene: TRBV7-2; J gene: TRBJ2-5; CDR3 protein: CASSVFAGGRETQYF; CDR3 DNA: TGTGCCAGCAGTGTATTTGCGGGGGGGCGGGAGACCCAGTACTTC
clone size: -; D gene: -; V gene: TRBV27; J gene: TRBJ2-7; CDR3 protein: CASREVGRNEQYF; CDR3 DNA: TGTGCCAGCAGGGAGGTGGGTAGAAACGAGCAGTACTTC
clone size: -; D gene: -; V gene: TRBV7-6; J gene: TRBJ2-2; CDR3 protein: CASSLDANSGAQNTGELFF; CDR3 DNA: TGTGCCAGCAGCTTAGACGCTAACTCGGGGGCCCAGAACACCGGGGAGCTGTTTTTT
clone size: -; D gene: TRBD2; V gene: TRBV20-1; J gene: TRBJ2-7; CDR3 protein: CSARAASGDPYEQYF; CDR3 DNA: TGCAGTGCTAGAGCGGCTAGCGGGGACCCCTACGAGCAGTACTTC
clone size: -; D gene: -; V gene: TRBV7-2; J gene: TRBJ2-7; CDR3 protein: CASSLGVGYYEQYF; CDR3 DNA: TGTGCCAGCAGCTTGGGAGTCGGCTACTACGAGCAGTACTTC
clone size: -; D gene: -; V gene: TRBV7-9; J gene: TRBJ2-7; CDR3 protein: CASSLGGRVLYEQYF; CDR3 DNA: TGTGCCAGCAGCTTAGGGGGCAGGGTGTTATACGAGCAGTACTTC
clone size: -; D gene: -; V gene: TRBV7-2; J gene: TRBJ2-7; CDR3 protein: CASSSGGPSYEQYF; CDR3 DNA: TGTGCCAGCAGCTCAGGAGGGCCCTCCTACGAGCAGTACTTC
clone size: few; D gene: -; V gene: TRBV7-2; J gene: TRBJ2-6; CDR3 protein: CASSRQYGGSGANVLTF; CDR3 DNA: TGTGCCAGCAGCAGACAGTACGGAGGCTCTGGGGCCAACGTCCTGACTTTC
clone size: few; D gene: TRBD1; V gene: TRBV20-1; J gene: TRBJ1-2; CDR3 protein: CSARDRDNYGYTF; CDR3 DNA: TGCAGTGCCCGGGACAGGGATAACTATGGCTACACCTTC
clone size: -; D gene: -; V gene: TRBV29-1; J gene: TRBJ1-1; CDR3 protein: CSVDLPPEAFF; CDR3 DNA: TGCAGCGTTGATCTTCCTCCTGAAGCTTTCTTT
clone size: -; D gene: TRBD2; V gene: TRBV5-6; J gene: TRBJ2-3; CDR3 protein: CASSLGLAGGTYTQYF; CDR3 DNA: TGTGCCAGCAGCCTGGGACTAGCGGGAGGAACCTATACGCAGTATTTT
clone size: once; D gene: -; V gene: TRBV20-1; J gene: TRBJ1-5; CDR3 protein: CSARDPGLYNQPQHF; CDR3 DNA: TGCAGTGCTAGAGATCCGGGCCTCTACAATCAGCCCCAGCATTTT
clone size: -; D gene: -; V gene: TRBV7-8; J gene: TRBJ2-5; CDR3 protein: CASSLGAPGRETQYF; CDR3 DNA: TGTGCCAGCAGCTTGGGGGCTCCGGGTAGGGAGACCCAGTACTTC
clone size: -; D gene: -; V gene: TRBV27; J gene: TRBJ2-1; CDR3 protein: CATLSRGREIHEQFF; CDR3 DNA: TGTGCCACACTCTCCCGGGGGCGGGAGATCCATGAGCAGTTCTTC
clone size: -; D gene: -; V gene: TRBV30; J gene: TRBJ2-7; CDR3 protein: CAWRHVGEQYF; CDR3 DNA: TGTGCCTGGAGGCATGTGGGGGAGCAGTACTTC
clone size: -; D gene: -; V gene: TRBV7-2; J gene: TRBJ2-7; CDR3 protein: CASSDASYEQYF; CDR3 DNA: TGTGCCAGCAGCGACGCGTCCTACGAGCAGTACTTC
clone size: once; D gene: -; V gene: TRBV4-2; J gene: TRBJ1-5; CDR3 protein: CASSQGNPGQGNQPQHF; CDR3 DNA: TGTGCCAGCAGCCAGGGAAACCCGGGGCAGGGCAATCAGCCCCAGCATTTT
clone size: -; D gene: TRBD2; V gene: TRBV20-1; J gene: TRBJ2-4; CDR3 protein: CSAGPSPLAGVGVVKNIQYF; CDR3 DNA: TGCAGTGCTGGTCCCTCCCCGCTAGCGGGAGTGGGAGTTGTCAAAAACATTCAGTACTTC
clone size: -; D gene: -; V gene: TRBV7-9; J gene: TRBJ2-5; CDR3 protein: CASSLDAGWETQYF; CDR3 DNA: TGTGCCAGCAGCTTAGATGCGGGGTGGGAGACCCAGTACTTC
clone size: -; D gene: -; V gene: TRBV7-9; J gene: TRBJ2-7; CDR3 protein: CASSPGRGLTYNEQYF; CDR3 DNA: TGTGCCAGCAGCCCAGGCCGGGGGCTGACATACAATGAGCAGTACTTC
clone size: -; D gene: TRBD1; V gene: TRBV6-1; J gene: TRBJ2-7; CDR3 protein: CASSEYRTGGGYEQYF; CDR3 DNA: TGTGCCAGCAGTGAATATCGGACAGGGGGCGGTTACGAGCAGTACTTC
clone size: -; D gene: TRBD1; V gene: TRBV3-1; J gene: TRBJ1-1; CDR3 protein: CASSQADRVVGAFF; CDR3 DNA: TGTGCCAGCAGCCAAGCTGACAGGGTAGTAGGCGCTTTCTTT
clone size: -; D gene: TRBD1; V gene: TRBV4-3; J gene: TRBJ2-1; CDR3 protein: CASSLSVGQGAYNEQFF; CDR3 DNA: TGCGCCAGCAGCCTATCGGTAGGACAGGGGGCTTACAATGAGCAGTTCTTC
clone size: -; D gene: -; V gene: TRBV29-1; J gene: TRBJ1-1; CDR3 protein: CSGREVSNTEAFF; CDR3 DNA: TGCAGCGGCAGGGAGGTATCGAACACTGAAGCTTTCTTT
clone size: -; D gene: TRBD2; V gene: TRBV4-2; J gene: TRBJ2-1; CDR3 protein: CASSQDEAGYGEQFF; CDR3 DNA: TGTGCCAGCAGCCAAGATGAAGCGGGGTACGGTGAGCAGTTCTTC
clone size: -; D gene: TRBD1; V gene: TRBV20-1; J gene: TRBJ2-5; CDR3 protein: CSASRIGRGQVETQYF; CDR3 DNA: TGCAGTGCTAGTCGGATTGGAAGGGGGCAAGTAGAGACCCAGTACTTC
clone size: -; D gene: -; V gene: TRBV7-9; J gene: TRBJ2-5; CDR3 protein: CASSPRRARETQYF; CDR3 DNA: TGTGCCAGCAGCCCCAGGAGGGCACGGGAGACCCAGTACTTC
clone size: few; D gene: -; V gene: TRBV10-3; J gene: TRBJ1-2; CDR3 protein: CAIRDRDGGYGYTF; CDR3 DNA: TGTGCCATCAGGGACCGGGACGGCGGCTATGGCTACACCTTC
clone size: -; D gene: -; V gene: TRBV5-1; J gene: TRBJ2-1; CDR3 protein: CASSTSGRGVSGEQFF; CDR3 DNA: TGCGCCAGCAGCACTAGTGGGCGGGGAGTCTCCGGTGAGCAGTTCTTC
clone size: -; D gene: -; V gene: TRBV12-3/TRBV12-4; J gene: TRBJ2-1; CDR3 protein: CASSLAGAPTLQFF; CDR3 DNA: TGTGCCAGCAGTTTAGCGGGGGCCCCGACCTTGCAGTTCTTC
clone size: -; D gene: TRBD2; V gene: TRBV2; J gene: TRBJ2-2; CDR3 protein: CASSPWAGGAGELFF; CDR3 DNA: TGTGCCAGCAGTCCCTGGGCGGGAGGAGCCGGGGAGCTGTTTTTT
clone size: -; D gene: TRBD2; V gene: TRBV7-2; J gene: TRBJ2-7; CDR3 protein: CASSHRGGRSSYEQYF; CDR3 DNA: TGTGCCAGCAGCCACCGGGGGGGACGGAGCTCCTACGAGCAGTACTTC
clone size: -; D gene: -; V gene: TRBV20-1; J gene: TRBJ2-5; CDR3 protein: CSAHAGGQTQETQYF; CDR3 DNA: TGCAGTGCCCACGCTGGAGGGCAAACGCAAGAGACCCAGTACTTC
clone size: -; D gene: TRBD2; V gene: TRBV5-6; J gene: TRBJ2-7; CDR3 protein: CASSSPLAGAYEQYF; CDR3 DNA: TGTGCCAGCAGCTCCCCCTTAGCGGGGGCCTACGAGCAGTACTTC
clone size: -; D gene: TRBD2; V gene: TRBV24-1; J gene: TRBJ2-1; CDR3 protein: CATSDLIRREVYNEQFF; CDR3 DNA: TGTGCCACCAGTGATTTGATCCGGCGGGAGGTCTACAATGAGCAGTTCTTC
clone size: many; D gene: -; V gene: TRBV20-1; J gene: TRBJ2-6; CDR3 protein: CSARTQPGANVLTF; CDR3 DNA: TGCAGTGCTAGGACGCAACCTGGGGCCAACGTCCTGACTTTC
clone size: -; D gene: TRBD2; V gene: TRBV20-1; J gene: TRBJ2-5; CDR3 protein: CSAVGLAGSNSQYF; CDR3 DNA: TGCAGTGCCGTTGGACTAGCGGGAAGCAATTCCCAGTACTTC
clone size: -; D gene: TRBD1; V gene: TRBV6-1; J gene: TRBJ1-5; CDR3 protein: CASSRGQVSNQPQHF; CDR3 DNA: TGTGCCAGCAGTCGAGGACAGGTCAGCAATCAGCCCCAGCATTTT
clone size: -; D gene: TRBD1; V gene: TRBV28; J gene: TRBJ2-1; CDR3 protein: CASNNPDRGPYNEQFF; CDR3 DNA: TGTGCCAGCAACAACCCGGACAGGGGACCCTACAATGAGCAGTTCTTC
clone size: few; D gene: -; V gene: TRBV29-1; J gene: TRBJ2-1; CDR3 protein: CSVDEGRNNEQFF; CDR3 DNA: TGCAGCGTTGATGAAGGCCGTAACAATGAGCAGTTCTTC
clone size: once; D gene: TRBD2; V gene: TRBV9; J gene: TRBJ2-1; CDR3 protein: CASSVAFRTRTYNEQFF; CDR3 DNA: TGTGCCAGCAGCGTAGCTTTTAGGACTAGGACCTACAATGAGCAGTTCTTC
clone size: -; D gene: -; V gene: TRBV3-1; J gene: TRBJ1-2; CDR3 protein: CATQPVMGFGYTF; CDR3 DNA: TGTGCCACCCAGCCGGTAATGGGATTCGGCTACACCTTC
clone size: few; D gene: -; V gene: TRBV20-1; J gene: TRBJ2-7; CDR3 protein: CSARWQGYEQYF; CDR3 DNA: TGCAGTGCTAGGTGGCAAGGCTACGAGCAGTACTTC